The clone carrying this T cell receptor (beta chain) was counted ten times or more. Its antigen remains unknown. This entry is derived from a study of T cell repertoires in cytomegalovirus infection. Study information: Indications of both CMV infection and matching HLA type were provided by public TCR beta signatures. Notes on the study in general: In two of eight donors, the top clonotype was HLA-C-restricted CMV-specific. Cumulative frequency (of public TCR beta family members) identified carriers of CMV plus the relevant HLA.

This CDR3 spans 14 amino acids. V dropped 4 bases and J dropped 1 base, with 8 bases sitting between them. Per germline, CDR1 MNHEY and CDR2 SMNVEV (reference sequence). Each CDR3 protein is one row after TCRdb ran MiXCR on the reads. The top ten clones hold around 3% of a sample with about 740,000 distinct CDR3 sequences, roughly a third of them seen once. The chain recombines TRBV27 with TRBJ2-1; D remains ambiguous. This clonotype originated in a human donor in good health (CMV status not recorded). Some clones in this sample may be carry-over from other donors' samples. Sequencing input: PBMCs. CDR3 loop: CASSSNPSYNEQFF. The CDR3 DNA reads TGTGCCAGCAGTTCTAACCCATCCTACAATGAGCAGTTCTTC.